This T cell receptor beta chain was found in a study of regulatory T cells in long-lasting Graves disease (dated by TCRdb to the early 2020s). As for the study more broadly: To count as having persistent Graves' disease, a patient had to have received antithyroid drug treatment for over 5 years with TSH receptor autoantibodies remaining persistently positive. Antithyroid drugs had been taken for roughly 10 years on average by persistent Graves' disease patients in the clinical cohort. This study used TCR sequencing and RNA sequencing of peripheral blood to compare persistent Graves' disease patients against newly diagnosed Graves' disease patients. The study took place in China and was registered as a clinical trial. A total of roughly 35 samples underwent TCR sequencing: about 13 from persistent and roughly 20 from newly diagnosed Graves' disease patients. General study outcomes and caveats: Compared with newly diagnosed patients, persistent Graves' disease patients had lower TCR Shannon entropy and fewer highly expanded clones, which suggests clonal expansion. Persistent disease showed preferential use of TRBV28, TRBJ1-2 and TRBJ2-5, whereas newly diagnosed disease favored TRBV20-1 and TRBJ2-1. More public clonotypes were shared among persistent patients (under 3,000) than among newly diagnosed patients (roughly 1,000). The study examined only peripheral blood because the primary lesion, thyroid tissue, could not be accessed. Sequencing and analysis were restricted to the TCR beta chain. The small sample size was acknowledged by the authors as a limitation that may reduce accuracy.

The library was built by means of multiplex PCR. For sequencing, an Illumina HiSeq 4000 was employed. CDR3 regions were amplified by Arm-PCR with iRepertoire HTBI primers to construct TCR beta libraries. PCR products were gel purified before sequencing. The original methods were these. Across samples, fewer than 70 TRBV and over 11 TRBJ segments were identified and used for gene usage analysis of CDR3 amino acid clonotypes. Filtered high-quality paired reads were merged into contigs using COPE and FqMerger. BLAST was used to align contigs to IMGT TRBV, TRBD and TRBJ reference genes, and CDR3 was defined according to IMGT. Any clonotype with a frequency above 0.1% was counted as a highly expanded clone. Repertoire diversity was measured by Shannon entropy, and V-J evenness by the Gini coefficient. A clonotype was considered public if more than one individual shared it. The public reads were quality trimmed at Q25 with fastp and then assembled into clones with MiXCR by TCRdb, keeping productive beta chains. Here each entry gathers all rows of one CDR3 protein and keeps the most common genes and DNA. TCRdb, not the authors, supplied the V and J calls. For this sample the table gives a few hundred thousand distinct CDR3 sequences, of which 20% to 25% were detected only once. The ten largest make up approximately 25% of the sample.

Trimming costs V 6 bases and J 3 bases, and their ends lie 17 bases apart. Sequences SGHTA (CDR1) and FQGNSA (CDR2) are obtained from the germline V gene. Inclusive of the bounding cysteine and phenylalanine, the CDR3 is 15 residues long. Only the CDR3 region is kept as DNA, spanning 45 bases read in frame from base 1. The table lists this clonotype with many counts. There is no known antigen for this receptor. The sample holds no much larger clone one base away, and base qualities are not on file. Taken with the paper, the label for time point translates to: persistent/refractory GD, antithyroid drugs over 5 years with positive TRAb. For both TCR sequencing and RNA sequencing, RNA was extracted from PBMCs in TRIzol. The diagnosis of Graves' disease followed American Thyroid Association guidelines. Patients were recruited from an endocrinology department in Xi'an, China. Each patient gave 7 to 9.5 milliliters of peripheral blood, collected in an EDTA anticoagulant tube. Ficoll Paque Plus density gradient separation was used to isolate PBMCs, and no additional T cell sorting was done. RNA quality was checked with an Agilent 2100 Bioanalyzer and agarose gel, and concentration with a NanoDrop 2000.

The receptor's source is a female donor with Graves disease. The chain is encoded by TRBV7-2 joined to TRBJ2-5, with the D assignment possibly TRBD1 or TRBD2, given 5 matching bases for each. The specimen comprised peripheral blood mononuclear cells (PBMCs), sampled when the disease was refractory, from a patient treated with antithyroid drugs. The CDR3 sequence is CASRPPGTAKETQYF. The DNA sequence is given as TGTGCCAGCAGACCGCCTGGGACGGCAAAAGAGACCCAGTACTTC.